Presented here are 6 T cell receptor beta chains from one specimen sequenced in a study of cytomegalovirus exposure and HLA in healthy donors. The table came from immunoSEQ multiplex PCR; TCRdb's copy has only in-frame clones and leaves some out. This sample has about 54,000 clones, with roughly nine tenths found just once. Sequenced: PBMCs. The receptor set was obtained from a woman between 18 and 30 years old in good health and CMV-seropositive.

This clone was observed a handful of times. This chain links TRBV6-1 with TRBJ2-1; 11 nucleotides align to TRBD2. Germline-derived CDR1 and CDR2 are MNHNS and SASEGT. This CDR3 spans 17 amino acids. The V segment lost 3 bases and the J segment 1 base; nucleotides outside the gene matches: 5. The CDR3 region is CASSETSGIPSYNEQFF. In nucleotides, the CDR3 is TGTGCCAGCAGTGAGACTAGCGGGATTCCTTCCTACAATGAGCAGTTCTTC.

The CDR3 loop is CASSLLGLAAARDTQYF. The CDR3 DNA reads TGTGCCAGCAGCTTATTGGGACTAGCGGCCGCTAGAGATACGCAGTATTTT. V is TRBV7-2 and J is TRBJ2-3; TRBD2 matches 11 bases. V gave up 2 bases and J gave up 5 bases; unmatched junction bases: 9. Germline V gene data show CDR1 as SGHTA and CDR2 as FQGNSA. The CDR3 is 17 residues long. Filled out from reference TRBV7-2 and TRBJ2-3, the complete variable domain reads GAGVSQSPSNKVTEKGKDVELRCDPISGHTALYWYRQSLGQGLEFLIYFQGNSAPDKSGLPSDRFSAERTGGSVSTLTIQRTQQEDSAVYLCASSLLGLAAARDTQYFGPGTRLTVL.

This sequence joins TRBV6-5 and TRBJ1-1; D is uncertain. CDR1 is MNHEY and CDR2 is SVGAGI in the germline V gene. The germline V and J ends were trimmed by 6 bases and 13 bases, with 15 bases remaining between them. The CDR3 runs 11 residues. Here the CDR3 DNA reads TGTGCCAGCAGGACTTTCGGGGTGGATTTCTTT. It translates to CASRTFGVDFF.

This clone has only one observation. The chain is built from TRBV6-1 and TRBJ2-1; the D gene is possibly TRBD1 (5 bases). The CDR3 covers 13 residues. V shed 5 bases and J shed 4 bases, with 9 bases lying between them. From germline, CDR1 is MNHNS and CDR2 SASEGT. The CDR3 sequence: CASSYKGYNEQFF. The CDR3 nucleotides read TGTGCCAGCAGTTATAAGGGGTACAATGAGCAGTTCTTC.

The rearrangement links TRBV6-1 to TRBJ1-2; D not resolved. CDR1 MNHNS and CDR2 SASEGT come from the germline V gene. Trimming removed 7 bases from V and 2 bases from J, with 8 bases in between. The CDR3 loop spans 12 amino acids. The CDR3 sequence: CASTGSNYGYTF. CDR3 DNA: TGTGCCAGCACAGGCAGCAACTATGGCTACACCTTC.

The genes are TRBV12-5 and TRBJ2-3; 8 nucleotides line up with TRBD1. This CDR3 contains 16 residues. Germline values: CDR1 LGHNT, CDR2 FRNRAP. J lost 6 bases, V lost 8 bases, and 16 bases had no gene match. Here the CDR3 DNA reads TGTGCTAGTTCTCAAATTGGACAGGGCGTTGCGGATACGCAGTATTTT. Amino acid sequence: CASSQIGQGVADTQYF.